Reported below is one T cell receptor beta chain. Its matching antigen is unknown. No treatment had been given to any patient before thyroid surgery. Per the study methods: The study took CDR3 differences across clinicopathological groups and made a distant-metastasis classifier for papillary thyroid cancer from them. TCRdb re-called the PCR reads through MiXCR. The V and J calls follow TCRdb's processing rather than the paper's. The table shows fewer than 55,000 clones, with 16% occurring only once. V lost 0 bases and J lost 6, with 12 bases in between. From germline, CDR1 is SEHNR and CDR2 FQNEAQ (reference sequence). CDR3 length: 14 residues. The data originate from a study of metastatic and nonmetastatic thyroid tumors. Background on the study: Repertoires of blood and of tissue (tumor or nodule) from malignant and benign thyroid patients were compared. The study, taken as a whole, reports: Malignant thyroid tumors reportedly had TCR beta diversity that was significantly higher than in benign nodules, in blood and tumor.

The sequencing input was blood. The source is a female donor with papillary thyroid cancer or a benign thyroid nodule (not recorded which). Some clones in this sample may be carry-over from other donors' samples. J is TRBJ2-7 and V is TRBV7-9, with a possible D match to TRBD1 (5 bases). CDR3 coding DNA: TGTGCCAGCAGCTTAGCGTGGCCAGGGTCCGAGCAGTACTTC. This gives the protein CASSLAWPGSEQYF.